This TCR beta chain comes out of a study of cytomegalovirus exposure and HLA in healthy donors. Both 60 Vbeta primers and 13 Jbeta primers went into the PCR. Only in-frame clones appear in the TCRdb table, and some are missing; sequencing was by immunoSEQ multiplex PCR. The table records about 120,000 clones, 75% of them present only once. This clone was found a few times. The antigen is unknown. General study findings and limits: An apparent linkage of common viral pathogens to several of the most significant clusters emerged in a later analysis. In an earlier analysis, most TCR beta V segments were productive about 90% or about 30% of the time. What was likely a sequencing artifact was a cluster of highly shared sequence variants.

Input material: PBMCs. This clonotype originated in a woman between 40 and 55 years old in good health and CMV-seropositive.

Here the CDR3 DNA reads TGTGCCAGCTCAGTAGCGGGAAGGGTCTACAATGAGCAGTTCTTC. Translated, it gives CASSVAGRVYNEQFF. The chain has TRBV18 and TRBJ2-1; 8 nucleotides align to TRBD2. CDR1 KGHSH and CDR2 LQKENI come from the germline V gene. CDR3 length equals 15 residues. J lost 3 bases, V lost 5 bases, and 6 bases had no gene match.